What follows are 13 T cell receptor beta chains derived from one specimen sequenced in a study of T cells in Graves' hyperthyroidism and ophthalmopathy. What was amplified from RNA transcripts were TCR beta CDR3 regions. An initial round of RT-PCR targeting the TCR CDR3 relied on the HTBI primer set. TCRdb re-analysed the multiplex PCR reads in MiXCR, keeping a single row per CDR3 protein. Of around 180,000 distinct CDR3 sequences in the sample, about 17% were seen once. The sequenced sample was blood. These receptors were collected from a woman aged 45-59 years with Graves' hyperthyroidism.

This clonotype was picked up many times. This chain connects TRBV6-2 or TRBV6-3 to TRBJ1-5; D unclear. The CDR3 sequence is 19 residues long. CDR1 MNHEY and CDR2 SVGEGT come from the germline V gene. Trimming took 0 bases from V and 0 from J, leaving 18 bases between them. The CDR3 reads CASSYSTARITHSNQPQHF. The CDR3 region has the DNA TGTGCCAGCAGTTACTCGACCGCCAGGATCACTCATAGCAATCAGCCCCAGCATTTT.

This clonotype was observed a handful of times. The chain has TRBV4-3 and TRBJ1-5; a possible D gene is TRBD1 (6 bases). CDR1 LGHNA and CDR2 YSLEER come from the germline V gene. The CDR3 consists of 19 residues. V was cut by 0 bases and J by 1 base, with 19 bases left in between. The CDR3 sequence is CASSQEGGEYGVSNQPQHF. The CDR3 DNA follows: TGCGCCAGCAGCCAAGAAGGGGGGGAATATGGAGTAAGCAATCAGCCCCAGCATTTT.

There are many counts of this clonotype. The rearrangement uses TRBV27 and TRBJ1-4; D uncertain. This CDR3 spans 15 amino acids. Trimming took 5 bases from V and 2 from J, leaving 12 bases between them. Germline values: CDR1 MNHEY, CDR2 SMNVEV (reference sequence). Written as DNA, the CDR3 is TGTGCCAGCAGTAACCGGGTTGGTACTAATGAAAAACTGTTTTTT. Translated: CASSNRVGTNEKLFF.

This clonotype has at least ten counts. The V gene is TRBV28, the J gene TRBJ1-2; unclear D gene. V was cut by 6 bases and J by 8 bases, with 10 bases left in between. Germline values: CDR1 MDHEN, CDR2 SYDVKM. The CDR3 is 11 amino acids. CDR3 sequence (DNA): TGTGCCAGCAGCTCGTTATCGGGCTACACCTTC. Translation gives CASSSLSGYTF.

This clonotype has a count of ten or more. The rearrangement uses TRBV3-1 and TRBJ1-1, with D possibly TRBD1 on 6 matching bases. The germline gives CDR1 LGHDT, CDR2 YNNKEL (reference sequence). V was cut by 4 bases and J by 8 bases, with 8 bases left in between. This CDR3 comprises 11 residues. The CDR3 region is CASSRRGEAFF. CDR3 bases: TGTGCCAGCAGCCGTAGGGGGGAAGCTTTCTTT.

This chain links TRBV4-1 with TRBJ2-7; D may be TRBD1 (5 bases). V was pared by 3 bases and J by 0 bases, with 24 bases between. Germline V gives CDR1 MGHRA, CDR2 YSYEKL. The CDR3 consists of 19 residues. The CDR3 nucleotides read TGCGCCAGCAGCCAGATACATAAGGGGCCATTGGATTACTCCTACGAGCAGTACTTC. Its translation is CASSQIHKGPLDYSYEQYF.

This clonotype was recorded many times. The chain carries TRBV20-1 and TRBJ2-7, with D tentatively TRBD1 or TRBD2 (5 bases each). The CDR3 totals 16 residues. V lost 3 bases to trimming and J lost 0 bases, with 18 bases between them. Germline values: CDR1 DFQATT, CDR2 SNEGSKA (reference sequence). CDR3 in amino acids: CSASSLGRYSSYEQYF. CDR3 DNA sequence: TGCAGTGCTAGTTCGTTGGGACGATATTCCTCCTACGAGCAGTACTTC.

This clonotype was recorded at least ten times. The chain uses TRBV7-9 and TRBJ1-5, with TRBD1 as a possible D gene (6 bases). CDR1 is SEHNR, CDR2 FQNEAQ, per germline (reference sequence). The CDR3 sequence is 17 residues long. V gave up 1 base and J gave up 6 bases, with 19 bases separating them. In DNA, the CDR3 is TGTGCCAGCAGCTTAGTAGGAAGGGGGGCCGGCGGTCAGCCCCAGCATTTT. Its protein product is CASSLVGRGAGGQPQHF.

This clonotype was observed many times. The chain employs TRBV7-3 and TRBJ2-5; 8 bases match TRBD2. Germline CDR1 SGHTA, CDR2 FQGTGA. After removal of 3 bases from V and 1 base from J, the junction contained 4 bases not matched to a gene. The CDR3 consists of 15 residues. CDR3: CASSLTGGAQETQYF. Here the CDR3 DNA reads TGTGCCAGCAGCTTGACCGGGGGGGCCCAAGAGACCCAGTACTTC. The full variable domain, its missing parts supplied by reference TRBV7-3 and TRBJ2-5, is GAGVSQTPSNKVTEKGKYVELRCDPISGHTALYWYRQSLGQGPEFLIYFQGTGAADDSGLPNDRFFAVRPEGSVSTLKIQRTERGDSAVYLCASSLTGGAQETQYFGPGTRLLVL.

This clonotype has at least ten counts. The CDR3 region is CASSRSRQGADYGYTF. In DNA, the CDR3 is TGCGCCAGCAGCCGCTCAAGACAGGGGGCGGACTATGGCTACACCTTC. The chain couples TRBV5-1 to TRBJ1-2, with 10 bases lining up with TRBD1. V lost 4 bases to trimming and J lost 3 bases; unmatched junction nucleotides: 9. CDR1 SGHRS and CDR2 YFSETQ come from the germline V gene. This CDR3 comprises 16 residues.

The genes are TRBV5-6 and TRBJ1-6; D is possibly TRBD1 (5 bases). Trimming removed 1 base at V and 7 bases at J, with 15 bases between. Germline V gene lookup returns CDR1 SGHDT and CDR2 YYEEEE. This CDR3 has 16 residues. The DNA for the CDR3 is TGTGCCAGCAGCTTGTCGGGGGACCGAGTAAATTCACCCCTCCACTTT. Translating it yields CASSLSGDRVNSPLHF.

This clonotype was counted ten times or more. The chain employs TRBV3-1 and TRBJ1-2; D unresolved. Trimming removed 1 base from V and 7 bases from J, with 10 bases in between. From germline, CDR1 is LGHDT and CDR2 YNNKEL (reference sequence). The CDR3 has 13 amino acids. DNA for the CDR3: TGTGCCAGCAGCCAAGGAACGGGTGGTGGCTACACCTTC. Translating gives CASSQGTGGGYTF.

This clonotype has just a few counts. The rearrangement uses TRBV5-6 and TRBJ2-3, with 11 positions matching TRBD2. After removal of 0 bases from V and 1 base from J, the junction contained 7 bases not matched to a gene. The CDR3 length is 18 residues. Germline V gene data show CDR1 as SGHDT and CDR2 as YYEEEE. Written as DNA, the CDR3 is TGTGCCAGCAGCTTGGGAATTAGCGGGAGGGGCGGCACAGATACGCAGTATTTT. Amino acids: CASSLGISGRGGTDTQYF. Full variable domain (missing parts from reference TRBV5-6 and TRBJ2-3): DAGVTQSPTHLIKTRGQQVTLRCSPKSGHDTVSWYQQALGQGPQFIFQYYEEEERQRGNFPDRFSGHQFPNYSSELNVNALLLGDSALYLCASSLGISGRGGTDTQYFGPGTRLTVL.